The 20 T cell receptor beta chains presented below share a single source sample, sequenced in a study of blood T cell repertoires in COVID-19. Profiling relied on immunoSEQ multiplex PCR, and the TCRdb table lists in-frame clones only, not all of them. The sample includes tens of thousands of clones, 70% to 90% seen only once; the top ten take 25% to 30%. What was sequenced was peripheral blood. The receptors originated from a middle-aged man with active or convalescent COVID-19.

This rearrangement joins TRBV4-3 to TRBJ1-1, with D unresolved. Germline CDR1 is LGHNA and CDR2 is YSLEER. This CDR3 region has 15 residues. V was shortened by 2 bases and J by 0 bases, with 10 bases between the two germline ends. The CDR3 loop is CASSQFRVVNTEAFF. The CDR3 DNA is TGCGCCAGCAGCCAATTCCGGGTCGTGAACACTGAAGCTTTCTTT.

This chain links TRBV5-1 with TRBJ2-7; D is uncertain. V lost 0 bases and J 6 bases, leaving 7 bases between the germline ends. The germline V gene encodes CDR1 SGHRS and CDR2 YFSETQ. The CDR3 extends over 12 amino acids. This chain's CDR3 is CASSLAGFEQYF. CDR3 nucleotide sequence: TGCGCCAGCAGCTTGGCCGGGTTCGAGCAGTACTTC.

The J gene is TRBJ2-1, the V gene TRBV3-1 (or the pseudogene TRBV3-2), with D perhaps TRBD2 (5 bases). CDR3 length: 15 residues. Germline CDR1 and CDR2: LGHDT and YNNKEL (reference sequence). V was trimmed by 0 bases and J by 2 bases, leaving 8 bases between them. The CDR3 sequence is CASSQERRAYNEQFF. The CDR3 bases are TGTGCCAGCAGCCAAGAGCGGCGGGCCTACAATGAGCAGTTCTTC.

The genes are TRBV30 and TRBJ2-2; 9 bases agree with TRBD1. The CDR3 spans 17 residues. The ends lost 4 bases at V and 7 bases at J; junction bases unmatched: 16. Germline-derived CDR1 and CDR2 are GTSNPN and SVGIG (reference sequence). This CDR3 reads CAWMRTTGGKSRGELFF. The CDR3 DNA follows: TGTGCCTGGATGAGGACGACAGGGGGGAAAAGCCGCGGGGAGCTGTTTTTT. The full variable domain, in which reference TRBV30 and TRBJ2-2 provide the parts outside the CDR3, is SQTIHQWPATLVQPVGSPLSLECTVEGTSNPNLYWYRQAAGRGLQLLFYSVGIGQISSEVPQNLSASRPQDRQFILSSKKLLLSDSGFYLCAWMRTTGGKSRGELFFGEGSRLTVL.

As concerns this clone: Relative to the germline gene, one junction end is altered; a read error may explain this. The rearrangement links TRBV10-3 to TRBJ2-1; a possible D gene is TRBD2 (6 bases). Germline CDR1 and CDR2: ENHRY and SYGVKD. The CDR3 runs 16 residues. CDR3 region: CAISESRGDSDNEQFF. In DNA, the CDR3 is TGTGCCATCAGTGAGTCCCGTGGGGACTCCGACAATGAGCAGTTCTTC.

This clone was detected a few times. The V and J genes are TRBV28 and TRBJ1-5; possibly TRBD1 for D (6 bases). The germline V gene has CDR1 MDHEN and CDR2 SYDVKM. CDR3 size: 13 residues. With 4 bases removed from V and 5 bases from J, the gap between germline ends came to 9 bases. The CDR3 spells CASSYRDHQPQHF. DNA of the CDR3: TGTGCCAGCAGTTACAGGGACCATCAGCCCCAGCATTTT.

Comment on this clone: The junction shows a germline mismatch at one end, possibly a read error. The rearrangement links TRBV7-9 to TRBJ2-3; TRBD2 agrees at 9 bases. The V gene's germline CDR1 is SEHNR and CDR2 FQNEAQ (reference sequence). The CDR3 is 15 amino acids. As DNA, the CDR3 is TGTGCCAGCAGTTTAGCGGGAGTGAGCACAGATACGCAGTATTTT. As protein: CASSLAGVSTDTQYF.

The chain employs TRBV13 and TRBJ1-2; D is possibly TRBD1 (6 bases). In germline, CDR1 is PRHDT, CDR2 FYEKMQ (reference sequence). V dropped 5 bases and J dropped 4 bases, with 17 bases sitting between them. The CDR3 consists of 15 residues. The CDR3 nucleotides read TGTGCCAGCAGCAACACCGGTCAGGGGTTCTATGGCTACACCTTC. This encodes CASSNTGQGFYGYTF.

J is TRBJ2-2 and V is TRBV2; a possible D gene is TRBD1 (7 bases). V was cut by 6 bases and J by 4 bases, with 12 bases left in between. CDR1 is SNHLY, CDR2 FYNNEI, per germline. CDR3 length: 14 residues. Written as DNA, the CDR3 is TGTGCCAGCAGGGCGGGACAGCGCACCGGGGAGCTGTTTTTT. This encodes CASRAGQRTGELFF. Variable domain in full (rest from reference TRBV2 and TRBJ2-2): EPEVTQTPSHQVTQMGQEVILRCVPISNHLYFYWYRQILGQKVEFLVSFYNNEISEKSEIFDDQFSVERPDGSNFTLKIRSTKLEDSAMYFCASRAGQRTGELFFGEGSRLTVL.

This rearrangement joins TRBV30 to TRBJ2-3, with 10 bases identical to TRBD2. Germline CDR1 is GTSNPN and CDR2 is SVGIG (reference sequence). Trimming took 0 bases from V and 0 from J; bases not matched to a gene: 12. The CDR3 extends over 19 amino acids. The CDR3 DNA is TGTGCCTGGAGTGTACTCGAGCGGGGGGGAGTAACTAGCACAGATACGCAGTATTTT. Translation gives CAWSVLERGGVTSTDTQYF.

The genes are TRBV4-1 and TRBJ2-5; maybe TRBD1 (5 bases). Germline CDR1 is MGHRA and CDR2 is YSYEKL. V dropped 0 bases and J dropped 5 bases, with 16 bases sitting between them. The CDR3 is 16 residues long. In nucleotides, the CDR3 is TGCGCCAGCAGCCAAGACCCAGGGTTCGTGGAGGAGACCCAGTACTTC. It codes for CASSQDPGFVEETQYF.

The chain recombines TRBV10-3 with TRBJ2-5, with D tentatively TRBD2 (6 bases). Germline V gene sequence: CDR1 ENHRY, CDR2 SYGVKD. The CDR3 spans 14 residues. The V and J ends lost 5 bases and 4 bases respectively, with 14 bases between them. CDR3 amino acids: CAISTHGGGETQYF. The CDR3 DNA reads TGTGCCATCAGTACCCACGGGGGTGGAGAGACCCAGTACTTC.

The chain links TRBV19 to TRBJ1-2, with TRBD1 as a possible D gene (6 bases). The ends were cut back, 7 bases at V and 4 bases at J, with 13 bases in the middle. Germline CDR1 LNHDA, CDR2 SQIVND (reference sequence). The CDR3 consists of 13 residues. The CDR3 bases are TGTGCCAGTAATCACAGGGAGAGCTATGGCTACACCTTC. Amino acids: CASNHRESYGYTF.

This clone was seen just once. The J gene is TRBJ1-5, the V gene TRBV6-5; maybe TRBD1 (6 bases). Germline CDR1 and CDR2: MNHEY and SVGAGI. Trimming shortened V by 6 bases and J by 3 bases, and 9 bases separated the two germline ends. This CDR3 is built from 13 residues. The DNA for the CDR3 is TGTGCCAGCAGGCGGACAGACAATCAGCCCCAGCATTTT. The encoded protein is CASRRTDNQPQHF.

This clone showed up just a few times. The chain carries TRBV19 and TRBJ2-2, with D perhaps matching TRBD2 (6 bases). Trimming took 5 bases from V and 6 from J, leaving 16 bases between them. Germline CDR1 is LNHDA and CDR2 is SQIVND (reference sequence). CDR3 size: 15 residues. The CDR3 coding sequence is TGTGCCAGTAGTCCGAGCCGACTAGTCGCCGGGGAGCTGTTTTTT. Amino acid sequence: CASSPSRLVAGELFF.

The chain links TRBV30 to TRBJ2-1; TRBD2 aligns across 9 bases. There are 15 residues in the CDR3. The germline V gene encodes CDR1 GTSNPN and CDR2 SVGIG (reference sequence). Losses at the gene ends were 0 bases for V and 8 bases for J; bases not matched to a gene: 8. CDR3 sequence reads: CAWSVGGGRADEQFF. CDR3 sequence (DNA): TGTGCCTGGAGTGTCGGCGGCGGGAGGGCCGATGAGCAGTTCTTC.

This chain links TRBV18 with TRBJ2-7, with TRBD1 identical over 8 bases. This CDR3 is built from 16 residues. CDR1 is KGHSH, CDR2 LQKENI, per germline. V lost 4 bases to trimming and J lost 0 bases; unmatched junction nucleotides: 8. In nucleotides, the CDR3 is TGTGCCAGCTCACGAGCCGGACAGGGTGCCTCCTACGAGCAGTACTTC. Its protein is CASSRAGQGASYEQYF.

This chain links TRBV3-1 (or the pseudogene TRBV3-2) with TRBJ2-5; 8 bases agree with TRBD1. The CDR3 has 15 amino acids. V lost 4 bases to trimming and J lost 5 bases; unmatched junction nucleotides: 9. CDR1 is LGHDT, CDR2 YNNKEL, per germline (reference sequence). The DNA for the CDR3 is TGTGCCAGCAGCCCCAGGGGGCGCAGGGAGGAGACCCAGTACTTC. Encoded protein: CASSPRGRREETQYF.

J is TRBJ1-1 and V is TRBV28; no reliable D call. V was clipped by 7 bases and J by 4 bases, with 16 bases between them. The CDR3 extends over 14 amino acids. Germline V gene sequence: CDR1 MDHEN, CDR2 SYDVKM. CDR3 sequence (DNA): TGTGCCAGCACCGCGATTCAAAGCCTCACTGAAGCTTTCTTT. Translated, it gives CASTAIQSLTEAFF.

The chain is built from TRBV30 and TRBJ1-5, with 8 positions matching TRBD1. The CDR3 sequence is 13 residues long. The V gene's germline CDR1 is GTSNPN and CDR2 SVGIG (reference sequence). After removal of 5 bases from V and 5 bases from J, the junction contained 5 bases not matched to a gene. The CDR3 is CAWARQGYQPQHF. CDR3 DNA sequence: TGTGCCTGGGCTAGACAGGGGTATCAGCCCCAGCATTTT.